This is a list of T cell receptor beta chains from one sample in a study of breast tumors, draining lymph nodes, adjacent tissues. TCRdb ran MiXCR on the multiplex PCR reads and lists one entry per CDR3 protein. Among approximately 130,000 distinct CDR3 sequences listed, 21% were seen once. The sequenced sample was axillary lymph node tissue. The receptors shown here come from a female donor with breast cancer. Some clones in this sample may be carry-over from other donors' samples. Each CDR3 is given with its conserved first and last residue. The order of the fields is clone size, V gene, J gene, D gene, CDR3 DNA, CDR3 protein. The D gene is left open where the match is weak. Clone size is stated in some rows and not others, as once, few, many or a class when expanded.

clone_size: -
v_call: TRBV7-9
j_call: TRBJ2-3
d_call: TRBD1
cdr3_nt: TGTGCCAGCACCGACAGGGGGCGAACAGACGCGCAGTATTTT
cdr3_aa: CASTDRGRTDAQYF

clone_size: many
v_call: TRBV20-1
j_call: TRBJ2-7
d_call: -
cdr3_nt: TGCAGTGCTAGAGAGGGAGCGGGCTACGAGCAGTACTTC
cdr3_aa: CSAREGAGYEQYF

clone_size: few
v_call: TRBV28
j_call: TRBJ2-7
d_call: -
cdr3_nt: TGTGCCAGCAGTAGGGGGGGTGCGGACGAGCAGTACTTC
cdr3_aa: CASSRGGADEQYF

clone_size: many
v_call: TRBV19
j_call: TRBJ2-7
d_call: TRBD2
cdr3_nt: TGTGCCAGTGGTGGGGACTACTACTACGAGCAGTACTTC
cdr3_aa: CASGGDYYYEQYF

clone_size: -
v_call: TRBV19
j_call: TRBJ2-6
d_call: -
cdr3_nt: TGTGCCAGTAGTCTTCGCTACCGACCGAACTCTGGGGCCAACGTCCTGACTTTC
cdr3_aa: CASSLRYRPNSGANVLTF

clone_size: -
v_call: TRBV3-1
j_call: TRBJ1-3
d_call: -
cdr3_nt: TGTGCCAGCAGCCTTCTTCAGGACAGCCTAACTGGAAACACCATATATTTT
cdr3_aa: CASSLLQDSLTGNTIYF

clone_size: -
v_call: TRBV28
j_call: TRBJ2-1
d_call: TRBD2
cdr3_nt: TGTGCCAGCAGTACCCCGGATAGCGGGGGATCCTACAATGAGCAGTTCTTC
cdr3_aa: CASSTPDSGGSYNEQFF

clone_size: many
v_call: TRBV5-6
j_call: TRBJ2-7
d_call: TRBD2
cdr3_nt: TGTGCCAGCAGCCCTCAAGGGACTAGCGGAAACCACTACGAGCAGTACTTC
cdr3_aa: CASSPQGTSGNHYEQYF

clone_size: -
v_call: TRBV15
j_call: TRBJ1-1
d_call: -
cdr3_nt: TGTGCCACCAGCAGAGAAGGCAGAGGGACTGAAGCTTTCTTT
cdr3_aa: CATSREGRGTEAFF

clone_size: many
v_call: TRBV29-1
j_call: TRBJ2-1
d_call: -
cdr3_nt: TGCAGCGTTCGGGGGGCAGGGGGCTATCAATCCTACAATGAGCAGTTCTTC
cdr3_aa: CSVRGAGGYQSYNEQFF

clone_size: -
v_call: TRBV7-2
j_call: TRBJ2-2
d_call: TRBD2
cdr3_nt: TGTGCCAGCAGCATCGGACTAGCGGGAGCAAACACCGGGGAGCTGTTTTTT
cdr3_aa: CASSIGLAGANTGELFF

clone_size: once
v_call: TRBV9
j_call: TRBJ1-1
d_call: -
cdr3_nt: TGTGCCAGCAGCGTAGTACAGAAGCCCGGAGCTTTCTTT
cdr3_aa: CASSVVQKPGAFF

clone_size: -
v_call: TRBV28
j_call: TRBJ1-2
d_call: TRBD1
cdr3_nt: TGTGCTAGCAGTTTGGCAGGGACAGGGGGGGGCTACACCTTC
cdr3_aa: CASSLAGTGGGYTF

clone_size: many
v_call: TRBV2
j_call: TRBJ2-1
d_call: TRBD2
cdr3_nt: TGTGCCAGCAGTGAGTCTTGGGCTAGCGGAGTGCAGTTCTTC
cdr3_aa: CASSESWASGVQFF

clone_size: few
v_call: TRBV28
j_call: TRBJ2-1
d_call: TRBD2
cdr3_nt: TGTGCCAGCAGCCCAAGGACTAGCGGGAGCTTCTATGAGCAGTTCTTC
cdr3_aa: CASSPRTSGSFYEQFF

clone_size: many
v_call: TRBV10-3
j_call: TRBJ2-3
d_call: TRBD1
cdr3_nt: TGTGCCATCAGTCCAACGACAGGGGGTTTTGGAGATACGCAGTATTTT
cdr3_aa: CAISPTTGGFGDTQYF

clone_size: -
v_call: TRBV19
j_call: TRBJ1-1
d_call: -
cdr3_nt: TGTGCCAGTAGTCCCGGGCAGTTGAACACTGAAGCTTTCTTT
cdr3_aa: CASSPGQLNTEAFF

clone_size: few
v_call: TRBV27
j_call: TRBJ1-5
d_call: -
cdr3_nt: TGTGCCAGCAGTTCGATATATAATCAGCCCCAGCATTTT
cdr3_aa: CASSSIYNQPQHF

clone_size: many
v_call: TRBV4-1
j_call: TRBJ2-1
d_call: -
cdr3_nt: TGCGCCAGCAGCCAAGATCTCGGAGACAGTAACTACAATGAGCAGTTCTTC
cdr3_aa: CASSQDLGDSNYNEQFF

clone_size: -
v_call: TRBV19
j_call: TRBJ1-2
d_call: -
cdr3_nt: TGTGCCAGTAGTCTCCCCGGGCAGGGAGGCTATGGCTACACCTTC
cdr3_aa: CASSLPGQGGYGYTF

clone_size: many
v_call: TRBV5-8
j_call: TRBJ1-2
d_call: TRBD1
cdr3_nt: TGTGCCAGCAGCTTACGGGACAGGGCGACTGGCTACACCTTC
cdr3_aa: CASSLRDRATGYTF

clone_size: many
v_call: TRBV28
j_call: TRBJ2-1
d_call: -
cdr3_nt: TGTGCCAGCACCGGAGACCCCTACAATGAGCAGTTCTTC
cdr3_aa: CASTGDPYNEQFF

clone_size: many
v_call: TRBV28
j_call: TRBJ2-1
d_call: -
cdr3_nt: TGTGCCAGCAGTTTAACGGGAGCCTACAATGAGCAGTTCTTC
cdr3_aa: CASSLTGAYNEQFF

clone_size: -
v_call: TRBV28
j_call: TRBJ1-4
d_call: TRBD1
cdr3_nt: TGTGCCAGCAGTTTCGGCAGGGGGCATTGGGAAAAACTGTTTTTT
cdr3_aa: CASSFGRGHWEKLFF

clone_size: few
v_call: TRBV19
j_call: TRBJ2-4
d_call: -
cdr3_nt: TGTGCCAGTAGTGTTTACGGGAATCAGGCGCTAGGGGCCAAAAACATTCAGTACTTC
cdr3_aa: CASSVYGNQALGAKNIQYF

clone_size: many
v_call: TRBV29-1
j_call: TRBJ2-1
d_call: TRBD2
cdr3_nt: TGCAGCGTACGGACTAGTGTCAATGAGCAGTTCTTC
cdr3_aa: CSVRTSVNEQFF

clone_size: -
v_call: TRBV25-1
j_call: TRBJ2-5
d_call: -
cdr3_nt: TGTGCCAGCAGCACGACTGTACGGGAGACCCAGTACTTC
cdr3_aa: CASSTTVRETQYF

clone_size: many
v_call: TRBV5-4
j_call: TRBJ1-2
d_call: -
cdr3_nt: TGTGCCAGCAGCCTGACTACTATAGGGGGCTATGGCTACACCTTC
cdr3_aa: CASSLTTIGGYGYTF

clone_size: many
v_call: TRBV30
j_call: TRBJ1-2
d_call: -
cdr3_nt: TGTGCCTGGAGGGGGACTGCGGGTTATGGCTACACCTTC
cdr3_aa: CAWRGTAGYGYTF

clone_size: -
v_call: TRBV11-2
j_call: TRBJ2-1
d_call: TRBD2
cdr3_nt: TGTGCCAGCAGCTTAGATGCGGGAGGCAATGAGCAGTTCTTC
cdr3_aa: CASSLDAGGNEQFF

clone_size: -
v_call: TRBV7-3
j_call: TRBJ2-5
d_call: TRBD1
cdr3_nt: TGTGCCAGCAGCTTAGGACAGGGTAGCGAATTGGGCTTT
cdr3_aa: CASSLGQGSELGF

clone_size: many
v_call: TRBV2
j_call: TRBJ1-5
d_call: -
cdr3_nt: TGTGCCAGCTGCGCGACAAGGGGCAGTCAGCCCCAGCATTTT
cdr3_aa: CASCATRGSQPQHF